This T cell receptor beta chain originates from a study of vaccination effects on CD4 cells after COVID-19. Across the whole study: Post-vaccine sample collection fell at a median of 72 days after the second dose.

Measured with immunoSEQ multiplex PCR; TCRdb has only the in-frame clones, and not every one. Among tens of thousands of clones listed, 76% were seen once. CD4+ T cells were isolated after around 10 days of culture. The person was diagnosed with PCR-confirmed SARS-CoV-2 infection between March and December 2020. Participants were vaccinated with two doses of either the BNT162b2 or mRNA-1273 vaccine. Cultures got half-medium changes with IL-2 on days 3 and 7. V dropped 6 bases and J dropped 1; count of bases not matched to a gene: 10. The germline gives CDR1 MNHEY, CDR2 SMNVEV (reference sequence). The CDR3 contains 16 residues. Study results and caveats: Pronounced clonal contraction occurred in clones induced by infection and by vaccine late after vaccination.

As regards this clone: Antigen specificity is unknown.

The TCR comes from a human donor who had a prior SARS-CoV-2 infection. The chain couples TRBV27 to TRBJ1-1; 8 bases fit TRBD1. Sequencing used CD4+ T cells from PBMCs cultured without peptide, obtained after COVID-19 vaccination. The CDR3 nucleotides are TGTGCCAGCAGCTCATTTACCGGGACAGGGAACACTGAAGCTTTCTTT. Its translation is CASSSFTGTGNTEAFF.